These T cell receptor beta chains were read from a single sample in a study of cytomegalovirus exposure and HLA in healthy donors. The assay was immunoSEQ multiplex PCR, and TCRdb's table has in-frame clones only and misses some. The data show around 300,000 clones, 80% to 90% seen once. Sequenced input: PBMCs. These receptors originate from a woman in her 40s in good health and CMV-seropositive. Both conserved end residues are part of each CDR3. The D gene is left open where the match is weak. Rows give clone size only sometimes, using once, few, many, or a class for an expanded clone.

d_gene: .
v_gene: TRBV7-2
abundance: .
j_gene: TRBJ1-2
CDR3nt: TGTGCCAGCAGCTTAAGTCAGTTCTATGGCTACACCTTC
CDR3aa: CASSLSQFYGYTF

d_gene: TRBD1
v_gene: TRBV5-1
abundance: .
j_gene: TRBJ2-7
CDR3nt: TGCGCCAGCAGCCTCCTCGAGGTATCCCGGGACAGGGGGTTAAGGTACGAGCAGTACTTC
CDR3aa: CASSLLEVSRDRGLRYEQYF

d_gene: .
v_gene: TRBV14
abundance: .
j_gene: TRBJ1-1
CDR3nt: TGTGCCAGCAGCCACGACAGAAAGAGACGGAACACTGAAGCTTTCTTT
CDR3aa: CASSHDRKRRNTEAFF

d_gene: .
v_gene: TRBV7-8
abundance: .
j_gene: TRBJ1-2
CDR3nt: TGTGCCAGCAGCTTAGAACGAGCGCGGGTGGACTATGGCTACACCTTC
CDR3aa: CASSLERARVDYGYTF

d_gene: TRBD2
v_gene: TRBV11-2
abundance: .
j_gene: TRBJ2-3
CDR3nt: TGTGCCAGCAGCAAATTTAGTAGCGGGAGCAGGAGAGATACGCAGTATTTT
CDR3aa: CASSKFSSGSRRDTQYF

d_gene: TRBD2
v_gene: TRBV11-2
abundance: .
j_gene: TRBJ2-2
CDR3nt: TGTGCCAGCAGCAGCCTAGCGGGAGGTATCGCCGGGGAGCTGTTTTTT
CDR3aa: CASSSLAGGIAGELFF

d_gene: .
v_gene: TRBV28
abundance: .
j_gene: TRBJ1-5
CDR3nt: TGTGCCAGCAGTTTGGGGCCGAGAAGGAATAGCAATCAGCCCCAGCATTTT
CDR3aa: CASSLGPRRNSNQPQHF

d_gene: .
v_gene: TRBV7-2
abundance: once
j_gene: TRBJ2-1
CDR3nt: TGTGCCAGCAGCTTAGTGTTTGCGGGCTCCTACAATGAGCAGTTCTTC
CDR3aa: CASSLVFAGSYNEQFF

d_gene: .
v_gene: TRBV9
abundance: once
j_gene: TRBJ2-1
CDR3nt: TGTGCCAGCAGCACCCCGGGAGTGCAGTTCTTC
CDR3aa: CASSTPGVQFF

d_gene: .
v_gene: TRBV20-1
abundance: .
j_gene: TRBJ2-7
CDR3nt: TGCAGTGGAATGGAAAGAGGCGAGCAGTACTTC
CDR3aa: CSGMERGEQYF

d_gene: .
v_gene: TRBV18
abundance: .
j_gene: TRBJ2-6
CDR3nt: TGTGCCAGCTCACCGGTCCGGGATCCTTCTGGGGCCAACGTCCTGACTTTC
CDR3aa: CASSPVRDPSGANVLTF

d_gene: TRBD1
v_gene: TRBV27
abundance: .
j_gene: TRBJ1-2
CDR3nt: TGTGCCAGCAGTTCCTCAACAGGGGCCTATGGCTACACCTTC
CDR3aa: CASSSSTGAYGYTF

d_gene: TRBD2
v_gene: TRBV5-4
abundance: .
j_gene: TRBJ2-1
CDR3nt: TGTGCCAGCAGCAGGCGGGACGCAGGGACTAGCGGAAACAATGAGCAGTTCTTC
CDR3aa: CASSRRDAGTSGNNEQFF

d_gene: TRBD1
v_gene: TRBV6-5
abundance: .
j_gene: TRBJ1-6
CDR3nt: TGTGCCAGCAAGAGACCGGGACAGGGGTCTTCACCCCTCCACTTT
CDR3aa: CASKRPGQGSSPLHF

d_gene: .
v_gene: TRBV9
abundance: .
j_gene: TRBJ2-5
CDR3nt: TGTGCCAGCAGCTCAGACGGCGGTCAAGAGACCCAGTACTTC
CDR3aa: CASSSDGGQETQYF

d_gene: .
v_gene: TRBV4-3
abundance: .
j_gene: TRBJ2-5
CDR3nt: TGCGCCAGCAGCCAAGATTTAAGGGGAGAGACCCAGTACTTC
CDR3aa: CASSQDLRGETQYF

d_gene: .
v_gene: TRBV19
abundance: .
j_gene: TRBJ1-5
CDR3nt: TGTGCCAGTAGTATGTATTTCGCGGAGCAGCCCCAGCATTTT
CDR3aa: CASSMYFAEQPQHF

d_gene: TRBD1
v_gene: TRBV15
abundance: .
j_gene: TRBJ2-6
CDR3nt: TGTGCCACCAGCAGAAATAAAGGGACAGGTGGTGGGGCCAACGTCCTGACTTTC
CDR3aa: CATSRNKGTGGGANVLTF

d_gene: .
v_gene: TRBV30
abundance: .
j_gene: TRBJ1-2
CDR3nt: TGTGCCTGGAGCAGAGGATCGGGAACAGGCTACACCTTC
CDR3aa: CAWSRGSGTGYTF

d_gene: .
v_gene: TRBV6-6
abundance: .
j_gene: TRBJ1-1
CDR3nt: TGTGCCAGCAGCCAAGGGGGTACTGAAGCTTTCTTT
CDR3aa: CASSQGGTEAFF

d_gene: .
v_gene: TRBV19
abundance: .
j_gene: TRBJ2-3
CDR3nt: TGTGCCAGTAGTATAGAACTAGCCGGATGGGGACCTAGCACAGATACGCAGTATTTT
CDR3aa: CASSIELAGWGPSTDTQYF

d_gene: TRBD1
v_gene: TRBV10-3
abundance: .
j_gene: TRBJ1-2
CDR3nt: TGTGCCATCAGCCCGGGACAGGGTCATGGCTACACCTTC
CDR3aa: CAISPGQGHGYTF

d_gene: .
v_gene: TRBV19
abundance: .
j_gene: TRBJ2-3
CDR3nt: TGTGCCAGTAAAAGCGGTGCTAGCACAGATACGCAGTATTTT
CDR3aa: CASKSGASTDTQYF

d_gene: TRBD2
v_gene: TRBV23-1
abundance: .
j_gene: TRBJ2-7
CDR3nt: TGCGCCAGCAGTCGCCTGCAATGCGGGGGATCCTACGAGCAGTACTTC
CDR3aa: CASSRLQCGGSYEQYF

d_gene: .
v_gene: TRBV30
abundance: .
j_gene: TRBJ2-1
CDR3nt: TGTGCCTGGTGGAGGGGAACCCCCTACAATGAGCAGTTCTTC
CDR3aa: CAWWRGTPYNEQFF

d_gene: .
v_gene: TRBV5-1
abundance: once
j_gene: TRBJ2-3
CDR3nt: TGCGCCAGCATCTCGGGTGGGGGGGGCGCCACAGATACGCAGTATTTT
CDR3aa: CASISGGGGATDTQYF

d_gene: TRBD2
v_gene: TRBV15
abundance: .
j_gene: TRBJ2-3
CDR3nt: TGTGCCACCAGCAAACGGACTAGCGGGAGTACAGATACGCAGTATTTT
CDR3aa: CATSKRTSGSTDTQYF

d_gene: TRBD1
v_gene: TRBV5-1
abundance: .
j_gene: TRBJ2-5
CDR3nt: TGCGCCAGCAGCACTGGACAGGGTGCAGGGTTACAAGAGACCCAGTACTTC
CDR3aa: CASSTGQGAGLQETQYF

d_gene: .
v_gene: TRBV7-7
abundance: once
j_gene: TRBJ2-3
CDR3nt: TGTGCTAGCAGCTCCTCCTACACAGATACGCAGTATTTT
CDR3aa: CASSSSYTDTQYF

d_gene: TRBD1
v_gene: TRBV19
abundance: .
j_gene: TRBJ1-2
CDR3nt: TGTGCCAGTAGGGAACAGGGGACGGCTTGGGGCTACACCTTC
CDR3aa: CASREQGTAWGYTF

d_gene: TRBD2
v_gene: TRBV27
abundance: once
j_gene: TRBJ2-7
CDR3nt: TGTGCTAAACTAGCGGGAGGGCCTGACTACGAGCAGTACTTC
CDR3aa: CAKLAGGPDYEQYF

d_gene: TRBD1
v_gene: TRBV19
abundance: .
j_gene: TRBJ2-4
CDR3nt: TGTGCCAGTAGTTCGGAGACAGGGATCAACATTCAGTACTTC
CDR3aa: CASSSETGINIQYF

d_gene: .
v_gene: TRBV7-2
abundance: .
j_gene: TRBJ2-1
CDR3nt: TGTGCCAGCAGCTTAGGGGACATTTCATCCCTCAATGAGCAGTTCTTC
CDR3aa: CASSLGDISSLNEQFF

d_gene: TRBD1
v_gene: TRBV19
abundance: .
j_gene: TRBJ1-5
CDR3nt: TGTGCCAGTAGTCACAACAGGGGGTCGAGCAATCAGCCCCAGCATTTT
CDR3aa: CASSHNRGSSNQPQHF

d_gene: TRBD1
v_gene: TRBV5-1
abundance: .
j_gene: TRBJ2-7
CDR3nt: TGCGCCAGCAGCTTTGGGACAGGGGTAACCTACGAGCAGTACTTC
CDR3aa: CASSFGTGVTYEQYF

d_gene: .
v_gene: TRBV11-3
abundance: .
j_gene: TRBJ2-1
CDR3nt: TGTGCCAGCAGCTTATCCCCCGTTAATGAGCAGTTCTTC
CDR3aa: CASSLSPVNEQFF

d_gene: .
v_gene: TRBV15
abundance: .
j_gene: TRBJ1-1
CDR3nt: TGTGCCACCAGCAGAGATCCGGGAGGGCGGAACACTGAAGCTTTCTTT
CDR3aa: CATSRDPGGRNTEAFF

d_gene: .
v_gene: TRBV18
abundance: few
j_gene: TRBJ2-5
CDR3nt: TGTGCCAGCTCACCACCGGTGCAGGTCCAAGAGACCCAGTACTTC
CDR3aa: CASSPPVQVQETQYF

d_gene: .
v_gene: TRBV6-5
abundance: .
j_gene: TRBJ1-5
CDR3nt: TGTGCCAGCAGTTACCCTACCAATCAGCCCCAGCATTTT
CDR3aa: CASSYPTNQPQHF

d_gene: TRBD1
v_gene: TRBV6-6
abundance: .
j_gene: TRBJ1-2
CDR3nt: TGTGCCAGCAGTGCGACAGGGGGCATGGGTGGCTACACCTTC
CDR3aa: CASSATGGMGGYTF

d_gene: TRBD1
v_gene: TRBV5-1
abundance: .
j_gene: TRBJ2-7
CDR3nt: TGCGCCAGCAGCTTGGATCAGGGGGCGAACGAGCAGTACTTC
CDR3aa: CASSLDQGANEQYF

d_gene: .
v_gene: TRBV30
abundance: .
j_gene: TRBJ1-4
CDR3nt: TGTGCCTGGAGTCCTGGGGAGACCGAAAAACTGTTTTTT
CDR3aa: CAWSPGETEKLFF

d_gene: TRBD2
v_gene: TRBV19
abundance: .
j_gene: TRBJ2-1
CDR3nt: TGTGCCAGTAGTATTGGGCGGGAGGGCTACAATGAGCAGTTCTTC
CDR3aa: CASSIGREGYNEQFF

d_gene: TRBD1
v_gene: TRBV30
abundance: few
j_gene: TRBJ2-2
CDR3nt: TGTGCCTCACAGGACAGGATGAACACCGGGGAGCTGTTTTTT
CDR3aa: CASQDRMNTGELFF

d_gene: TRBD2
v_gene: TRBV5-4
abundance: once
j_gene: TRBJ2-3
CDR3nt: TGTGCCAGCAGCAGACTAGCGGCTAGCACAGATACGCAGTATTTT
CDR3aa: CASSRLAASTDTQYF

d_gene: TRBD1
v_gene: TRBV5-6
abundance: few
j_gene: TRBJ2-7
CDR3nt: TGTGCCAGCAGCCGAGGGACAGGGTTATTCGAGCAGTACTTC
CDR3aa: CASSRGTGLFEQYF